The present T cell receptor (beta chain) was sequenced within a study of regulatory T cells in long-lasting Graves disease. Study-level findings and limits: Persistent disease showed a preference for TRBV28, TRBJ1-2 and TRBJ2-5. Those with persistent Graves' had less TCR diversity than newly diagnosed patients.

The V segment lost 3 bases and the J segment 8 bases; nucleotides outside the gene matches: 5. Germline V gene sequence: CDR1 KGHSH, CDR2 LQKENI. The CDR3 has 15 residues. Time point of the sample: newly diagnosed GD, antithyroid drugs for less than 3 months. RNA isolated from PBMCs was used to make the TCR library. Doctors identified Graves' disease using the American Thyroid Association guidelines. To make TCR beta libraries, researchers used iRepertoire HTBI primers and Arm-PCR of CDR3 regions. TCRdb reprocessed the multiplex PCR reads with MiXCR, giving one entry per CDR3 protein. The table lists 300,000 to 400,000 distinct CDR3 sequences, under 20% of them singletons. As concerns this clonotype: What it binds is not known. This clone may be a read error of a much larger clone one base away.

Source: peripheral blood mononuclear cells (PBMCs), taken at new diagnosis, from a patient treated with antithyroid drugs. J is TRBJ1-6 and V is TRBV18; TRBD1 matches 9 bases. The source of this sequence is a female donor with Graves disease. The CDR3 here is CASSPLRTGDSPLHF. CDR3 sequence (DNA): TGTGCCAGCTCACCTTTACGGACAGGGGATTCACCCCTCCACTTT. Looking up the rest from reference TRBV18 and TRBJ1-6 gives the full variable domain: NAGVMQNPRHLVRRRGQEARLRCSPMKGHSHVYWYRQLPEEGLKFMVYLQKENIIDESGMPKERFSAEFPKEGPSILRIQQVVRGDSAAYFCASSPLRTGDSPLHFGNGTRLTVT.